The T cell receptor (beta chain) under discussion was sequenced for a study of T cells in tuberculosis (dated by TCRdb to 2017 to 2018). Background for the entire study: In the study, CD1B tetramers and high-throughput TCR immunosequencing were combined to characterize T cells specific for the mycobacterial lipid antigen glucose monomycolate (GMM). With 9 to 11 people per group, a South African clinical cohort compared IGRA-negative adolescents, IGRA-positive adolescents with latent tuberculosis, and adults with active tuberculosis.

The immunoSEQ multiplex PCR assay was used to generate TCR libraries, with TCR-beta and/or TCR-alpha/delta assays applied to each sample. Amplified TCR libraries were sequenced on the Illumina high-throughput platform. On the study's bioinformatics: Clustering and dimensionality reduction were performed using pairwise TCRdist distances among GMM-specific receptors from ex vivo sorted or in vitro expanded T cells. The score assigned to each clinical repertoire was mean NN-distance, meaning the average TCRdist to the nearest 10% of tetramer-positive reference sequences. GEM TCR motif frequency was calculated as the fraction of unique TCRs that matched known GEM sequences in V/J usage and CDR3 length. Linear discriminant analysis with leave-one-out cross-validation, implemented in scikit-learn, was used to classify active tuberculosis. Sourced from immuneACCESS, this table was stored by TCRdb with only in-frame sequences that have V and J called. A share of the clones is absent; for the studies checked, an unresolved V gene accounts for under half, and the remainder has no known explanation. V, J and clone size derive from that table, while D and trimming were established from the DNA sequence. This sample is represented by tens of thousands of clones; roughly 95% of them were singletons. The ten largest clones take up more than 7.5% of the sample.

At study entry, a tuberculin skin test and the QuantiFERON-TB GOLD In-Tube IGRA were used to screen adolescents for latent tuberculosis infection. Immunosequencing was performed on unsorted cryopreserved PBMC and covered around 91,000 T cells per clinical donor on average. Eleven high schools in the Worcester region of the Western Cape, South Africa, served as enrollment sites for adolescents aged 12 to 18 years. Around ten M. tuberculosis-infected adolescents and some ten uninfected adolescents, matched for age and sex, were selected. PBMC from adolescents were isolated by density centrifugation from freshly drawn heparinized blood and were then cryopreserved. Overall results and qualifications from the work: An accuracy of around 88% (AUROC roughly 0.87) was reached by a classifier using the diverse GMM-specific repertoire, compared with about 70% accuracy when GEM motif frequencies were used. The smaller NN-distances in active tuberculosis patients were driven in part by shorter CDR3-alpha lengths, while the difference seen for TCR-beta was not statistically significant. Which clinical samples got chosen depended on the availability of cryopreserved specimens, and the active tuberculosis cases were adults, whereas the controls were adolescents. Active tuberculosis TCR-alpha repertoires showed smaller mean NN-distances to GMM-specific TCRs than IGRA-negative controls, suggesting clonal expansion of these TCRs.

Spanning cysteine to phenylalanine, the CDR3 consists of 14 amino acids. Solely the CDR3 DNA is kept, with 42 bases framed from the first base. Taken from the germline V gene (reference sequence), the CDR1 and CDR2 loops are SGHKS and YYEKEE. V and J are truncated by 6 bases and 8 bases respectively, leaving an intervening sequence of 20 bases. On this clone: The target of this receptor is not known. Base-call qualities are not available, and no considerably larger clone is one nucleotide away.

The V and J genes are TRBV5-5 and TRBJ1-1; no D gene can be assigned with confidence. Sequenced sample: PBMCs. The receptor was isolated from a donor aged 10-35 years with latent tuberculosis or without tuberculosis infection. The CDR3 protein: CASNLRGPTEEAFF. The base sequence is TGTGCCAGCAACCTCCGGGGTCCTACCGAAGAAGCTTTCTTT.